Listed here are 17 T cell receptor beta chains from one sample, sequenced in a study of blood T cell repertoires in COVID-19. Some clones are missing from TCRdb's copy, which holds only in-frame ones; the method was immunoSEQ multiplex PCR. The repertoire holds approximately 220,000 clones, with 83% as singletons. Input material: PBMCs or T cells enriched from blood (not recorded which). Every receptor here comes from a woman in her 40s who had been exposed to COVID-19.

This chain links TRBV28 with TRBJ1-6; a weak D match, TRBD1 (6 bases). The germline CDR1 and CDR2 sequences are MDHEN and SYDVKM. Trimming removed 11 bases from V and 5 bases from J, with 13 bases in between. The CDR3 is made up of 13 amino acids. The CDR3, as DNA: TGTGCCGAACAGGGTTTTGATAATTCACCCCTCCACTTT. It yields the protein CAEQGFDNSPLHF.

In DNA form, the CDR3 reads TGTGCCATCGATCCACAGATCTCTGGGGCCAACGTCCTGACTTTC. Protein product: CAIDPQISGANVLTF. V is TRBV6-5 and J is TRBJ2-6, with D unresolved. Per the germline V gene, CDR1 is MNHEY and CDR2 is SVGAGI. V gave up 10 bases and J gave up 0 bases, with 13 bases separating them. This CDR3 contains 15 residues.

The chain is built from TRBV6-1 and TRBJ1-6; D unresolved. The germline gives CDR1 MNHNS, CDR2 SASEGT. The CDR3 runs 13 residues. V was clipped by 2 bases and J by 9 bases, with 8 bases between them. CDR3 nucleotides: TGTGCCAGCAGTGAATGGGCGTCTTCACCCCTCCACTTT. Encoded protein: CASSEWASSPLHF.

The J gene is TRBJ1-1, the V gene TRBV7-9, with 8 nucleotides matching TRBD1. Trimming removed 4 bases from V and 3 bases from J; junction bases left unmatched: 1. The CDR3 totals 13 residues. Per germline, CDR1 SEHNR and CDR2 FQNEAQ (reference sequence). CDR3 sequence reads: CASSSQGDTEAFF. In DNA, the CDR3 is TGTGCCAGCAGCTCACAGGGGGACACTGAAGCTTTCTTT.

The CDR3 nucleotides are TGTGCCAGCAGCGCAGGACATGCAACTAATGAAAAACTGTTTTTT. It translates to CASSAGHATNEKLFF. The chain recombines TRBV7-9 with TRBJ1-4, with D possibly being TRBD1 (5 bases). The CDR3 sequence is 15 residues long. Germline assignment: CDR1 SEHNR and CDR2 FQNEAQ (reference sequence). Trimming removed 5 bases from V and 0 bases from J, with 10 bases in between.

This chain joins TRBV7-3 and TRBJ2-2, with D unclear. Trimming shortened V by 5 bases and J by 5 bases, and 6 bases separated the two germline ends. Looked up from germline, CDR1 is SGHTA and CDR2 is FQGTGA. This CDR3 has 12 residues. The CDR3 is CASSILTGELFF. The CDR3 nucleotides read TGTGCCAGCAGCATCCTTACCGGGGAGCTGTTTTTT.

This chain connects TRBV7-2 to TRBJ2-7; unclear D gene. Germline-derived CDR1 and CDR2 are SGHTA and FQGNSA. This CDR3 has 15 residues. Trimming left V 5 bases short and J 0 bases short, with 14 bases between. DNA for the CDR3: TGTGCCAGCAGCCAGGCTGAGTTGAGCTCCTACGAGCAGTACTTC. This translates into CASSQAELSSYEQYF.

The CDR3 nucleotides read TGTGCCAGCAGTTTAGGGGGACAGGTGTATGGCTACACCTTC. The encoded protein is CASSLGGQVYGYTF. The chain has TRBV28 and TRBJ1-2; 8 bases are a match to TRBD1. Germline trimming cut 2 bases from V and 5 bases from J; bases unmatched to any gene: 4. This CDR3 has 14 residues. CDR1 is MDHEN and CDR2 is SYDVKM in the germline V gene.

V usage is TRBV19 and J usage is TRBJ1-5; 12 bases align to TRBD1. J gave up 7 bases and V 4 bases, and 11 bases lay outside the gene matches. Germline CDR1 is LNHDA and CDR2 is SQIVND (reference sequence). This CDR3 has 17 amino acids. CDR3 amino acids: CASSRGQGARIDQPQHF. The CDR3 coding sequence is TGTGCCAGTAGTAGGGGACAGGGGGCCCGTATTGACCAGCCCCAGCATTTT.

V is TRBV5-1 and J is TRBJ2-3; 12 bases agree with TRBD2. The CDR3 spans 15 residues. V was clipped by 1 base and J by 5 bases; unmatched bases: 2. Germline CDR1 reads SGHRS; CDR2 reads YFSETQ. The CDR3 DNA is TGCGCCAGCAGCTTGTCTAGCGGGGGGGGAGATACGCAGTATTTT. Encoded protein: CASSLSSGGGDTQYF.

The chain joins TRBV10-3 to TRBJ1-3, with a weak D call TRBD1 (5 bases). The CDR3 consists of 16 residues. Germline-derived CDR1 and CDR2 are ENHRY and SYGVKD. V lost 2 bases and J 0 bases, leaving 11 bases between the germline ends. CDR3 protein: CAISETGLRSGNTIYF. The DNA of the CDR3 is TGTGCCATCAGTGAGACAGGCCTGCGCTCTGGAAACACCATATATTTT.

The V call is TRBV30, the J call TRBJ2-7; unclear D gene. Trimming removed 5 bases from V and 0 bases from J, with 17 bases in between. Germline CDR1 is GTSNPN and CDR2 is SVGIG (reference sequence). There are 15 residues in the CDR3. DNA of the CDR3: TGTGCCTGGGTTCGGCCCCGCGGTAGCTCCTACGAGCAGTACTTC. Residues: CAWVRPRGSSYEQYF.

Note on this clone: The junction differs from germline at one of its ends, possibly a read error. V gene TRBV5-1 combines with J gene TRBJ1-1; D is uncertain. This CDR3 is 14 amino acids long. Germline lookup yields CDR1 SGHRS and CDR2 YFSETQ. The CDR3 reads CASSLSPGNPEAFF. The CDR3 nucleotides are TGCGCCAGCAGCTTGAGCCCGGGGAACCCTGAAGCTTTCTTT. Supplemented by reference TRBV5-1 and TRBJ1-1, the full variable domain reads KAGVTQTPRYLIKTRGQQVTLSCSPISGHRSVSWYQQTPGQGLQFLFEYFSETQRNKGNFPGRFSGRQFSNSRSEMNVSTLELGDSALYLCASSLSPGNPEAFFGQGTRLTVV.

V and J are TRBV2 and TRBJ2-5; D uncertain. V lost 5 bases and J lost 5, with 12 bases in between. Looked up from germline, CDR1 is SNHLY and CDR2 is FYNNEI. This CDR3 has 13 amino acids. The CDR3 protein is CASSKGLEETQYF. Here the CDR3 DNA reads TGTGCCAGCAGTAAAGGTCTGGAGGAGACCCAGTACTTC.

This clone was detected only a few times. The CDR3 reads CASSGWTGNGVDYGYTF. The CDR3 bases are TGTGCCAGCAGTGGATGGACAGGGAACGGAGTGGACTATGGCTACACCTTC. The chain carries TRBV27 and TRBJ1-2, with 8 bases that match TRBD1. The CDR3 loop spans 17 amino acids. V lost 5 bases and J lost 3; bases outside the gene matches: 14. Germline V gives CDR1 MNHEY, CDR2 SMNVEV (reference sequence).

This clone was counted between two and nine times. For the CDR3, the DNA is TGTGCCAGCAGTTTACGCGATCCCTACGAGCAGTACTTC. Its protein product is CASSLRDPYEQYF. The J gene is TRBJ2-7, the V gene TRBV12-3 or TRBV12-4; D ambiguous. V gave up 2 bases and J gave up 2 bases, with 7 bases separating them. The CDR3 extends over 13 amino acids.

The chain combines TRBV7-3 with TRBJ2-2, with D uncertain. Trimming left V 4 bases short and J 4 bases short, with 16 bases between. The germline gives CDR1 SGHTA, CDR2 FQGTGA. The CDR3 consists of 16 residues. This CDR3 is CASSSSAKAVTGELFF. In DNA, the CDR3 is TGTGCCAGCAGCTCCTCCGCGAAGGCGGTCACCGGGGAGCTGTTTTTT.